The 13 T cell receptor beta chains in this list originate from one sample, sequenced in a study of shared clonotypes between healthy human individuals (dated by TCRdb to 2018 to 2021). CD8 naive samples consisted of CD45RO-negative cells that were positively selected for CCR7, yielding a CD45RA+CCR7+ population without TemRA cells. Libraries were constructed by the immunoSEQ multiplex PCR assay. Held by TCRdb, this immuneACCESS table contains in-frame sequences only and omits some clones. Under half of the omission traces to an unresolved V gene where checked; the cause of the rest is unknown. The sample records millions of clones, 85% to 95% of which are singletons. About 1.5% of the sample is in the top ten clones. The sample comprised naive CD8+ T cells from PBMCs. The intended sense of this specimen's cell subset or site label: CD45RA+CCR7+. Source of these receptors: a man between 18 and 29 years old in good health. Some clones in this sample may be carry-over from other donors' samples.

This clone was seen a single time. The chain is built from TRBV5-1 and TRBJ2-7; 8 nucleotides match TRBD2. CDR1 and CDR2 from the germline V gene are SGHRS and YFSETQ. CDR3 length equals 13 residues. J gave up 6 bases and V 3 bases, and 5 bases lay outside the gene matches. CDR3 DNA: TGCGCCAGCAGCTCCACTAGCGGCCCCGAGCAGTACTTC. It encodes CASSSTSGPEQYF. Variable domain in full (rest from reference TRBV5-1 and TRBJ2-7): KAGVTQTPRYLIKTRGQQVTLSCSPISGHRSVSWYQQTPGQGLQFLFEYFSETQRNKGNFPGRFSGRQFSNSRSEMNVSTLELGDSALYLCASSSTSGPEQYFGPGTRLTVT.

In its sample, this clone was seen once. The chain links TRBV5-1 to TRBJ2-2; D is perhaps TRBD1 (5 bases). The CDR3 loop spans 14 amino acids. Germline CDR1 is SGHRS and CDR2 is YFSETQ. Trimming pared 1 base from V and 4 bases from J, leaving 8 bases between. CDR3 sequence reads: CASSLKQVTGELFF. CDR3 nucleotides: TGCGCCAGCAGCTTGAAACAGGTCACCGGGGAGCTGTTTTTT. The variable domain in full, completed from reference TRBV5-1 and TRBJ2-2, reads KAGVTQTPRYLIKTRGQQVTLSCSPISGHRSVSWYQQTPGQGLQFLFEYFSETQRNKGNFPGRFSGRQFSNSRSEMNVSTLELGDSALYLCASSLKQVTGELFFGEGSRLTVL.

The chain carries TRBV9 and TRBJ1-1; the D gene is possibly TRBD1 (6 bases). There are 15 residues in the CDR3. Trimming pared 2 bases from V and 1 base from J, leaving 12 bases between. CDR1 is SGDLS, CDR2 YYNGEE, per germline. The CDR3 sequence: CASSVVSGANTEAFF. The CDR3 DNA sequence: TGTGCCAGCAGCGTCGTCTCGGGGGCGAACACTGAAGCTTTCTTT.

The V and J genes are TRBV18 and TRBJ2-7; D is perhaps TRBD1 or TRBD2 (5 bases each). Trimming took 4 bases from V and 9 from J, leaving 19 bases between them. The CDR3 has 14 amino acids. CDR1 and CDR2 (germline): KGHSH, LQKENI. CDR3 bases: TGTGCCAGCTCACAGAGGGGCCCATACGTGATGCAGTACTTC. Its translation: CASSQRGPYVMQYF.

The chain uses TRBV4-1 and TRBJ1-1; no clear D. Trimming shortened V by 0 bases and J by 0 bases, and 14 bases separated the two germline ends. The length of the CDR3 is 17 residues. Germline values: CDR1 MGHRA, CDR2 YSYEKL. The CDR3 region has the DNA TGCGCCAGCAGCCAAGATCAAATACGAGTCCTGAACACTGAAGCTTTCTTT. Translation gives CASSQDQIRVLNTEAFF.

The rearrangement links TRBV30 to TRBJ2-2; the D gene could be TRBD1 or TRBD2 (5 bases each). The CDR3 has 13 residues. The V and J ends lost 8 bases and 7 bases respectively, with 17 bases between them. Germline V CDR1 and CDR2: GTSNPN, SVGIG (reference sequence). CDR3 residues: CAQGLGGGGELFF. In DNA, the CDR3 is TGTGCCCAGGGTTTAGGAGGTGGCGGGGAGCTGTTTTTT.

This chain joins TRBV9 and TRBJ1-2; D is uncertain. Trimming stripped 0 bases from V and 7 bases from J, with 13 bases between. This CDR3 has 14 residues. Germline CDR1 SGDLS, CDR2 YYNGEE. CDR3 loop: CASSVERAGGGYTF. The CDR3 DNA sequence: TGTGCCAGCAGCGTAGAGCGGGCCGGAGGTGGCTACACCTTC.

The rearrangement links TRBV29-1 to TRBJ1-1; TRBD1 aligns across 9 bases. CDR1 SQVTM and CDR2 ANQGSEA come from the germline V gene. This CDR3 region has 14 residues. V gave up 7 bases and J gave up 5 bases; unmatched junction bases: 11. The CDR3 nucleotides are TGCAGCGCCGACCTTGGGACAGGGTTAACTGAAGCTTTCTTT. It specifies CSADLGTGLTEAFF.

The V and J genes are TRBV7-8 and TRBJ1-1, with no clear D. The V end lost 1 base, the J end lost 0 bases, and 9 bases lay between the germline ends. Looked up from germline, CDR1 is SGHVS and CDR2 is FQNEAQ. The length of the CDR3 is 15 residues. The CDR3 here is CASSLEFRMNTEAFF. CDR3 nucleotide sequence: TGTGCCAGCAGCTTAGAGTTCCGTATGAACACTGAAGCTTTCTTT.

The rearrangement joins TRBV5-8 to TRBJ2-7; 7 positions match TRBD2. The CDR3 sequence is 13 residues long. Germline values: CDR1 SGHTS, CDR2 YDEGEE. V was pared by 8 bases and J by 3 bases, with 8 bases of the junction left unmatched. In DNA form, the CDR3 reads TGTGCCAGTAGAGGACTAGGCCACTACGAGCAGTACTTC. Translation gives CASRGLGHYEQYF. Supplemented by reference TRBV5-8 and TRBJ2-7, the full variable domain reads EAGVTQSPTHLIKTRGQQATLRCSPISGHTSVYWYQQALGLGLQFLLWYDEGEERNRGNFPPRFSGRQFPNYSSELNVNALELEDSALYLCASRGLGHYEQYFGPGTRLTVT.

The chain combines TRBV27 with TRBJ2-1, with 8 nucleotides matching TRBD2. Trimming took 6 bases from V and 8 from J; bases not matched to a gene: 6. The CDR3 loop spans 13 amino acids. Germline CDR1 reads MNHEY; CDR2 reads SMNVEV (reference sequence). The CDR3 DNA reads TGTGCCAGCAGCTTAGGACTAGCCTATGAGCAGTTCTTC. This codes for CASSLGLAYEQFF.

This chain connects TRBV7-6 to TRBJ2-1; D gene uncertain. V was shortened by 5 bases and J by 8 bases, with 13 bases between the two germline ends. From germline, CDR1 is SGHVS and CDR2 FNYEAQ. The CDR3 length is 13 residues. The CDR3 reads CASSLLDRDEQFF. CDR3 DNA sequence: TGTGCCAGCAGCCTGCTAGATCGCGATGAGCAGTTCTTC.

This clone was seen a single time. This chain uses TRBV6-1 with TRBJ2-5, with 13 bases lining up with TRBD2. Germline CDR1 MNHNS, CDR2 SASEGT. J lost 5 bases, V lost 3 bases, and 12 bases had no gene match. The length of the CDR3 is 18 residues. CDR3: CASSERGLAGSGRETQYF. The CDR3 DNA reads as TGTGCCAGCAGTGAGAGGGGACTAGCGGGGTCGGGACGGGAGACCCAGTACTTC.